The rows below give T cell receptor beta chains drawn from one sample of a study of shared clonotypes between healthy human individuals. The data were produced by immunoSEQ multiplex PCR, yet TCRdb's version contains in-frame clones alone and is incomplete. Of 900,000 to 1,200,000 clones detected, more than 75% appear once; the ten largest clones hold under 0.8%. Input material: memory CD4+ T cells from PBMCs. These receptors all come from a young man in good health. Some clones in this sample may be carry-over from other donors' samples. The CDR3 runs from the conserved cysteine through the conserved F or W. D genes are given only for firm matches. Only some rows state a clone size, as once, few, many or a class for expanded clones.

v_call	d_call	cdr3_length	clone_size	j_call	cdr3_nt	cdr3_aa
TRBV5-1	.	14	.	TRBJ2-3	TGCGCCAGCAGCAGCAGGAGAAGCACAGATACGCAGTATTTT	CASSSRRSTDTQYF
TRBV9	.	15	.	TRBJ2-1	TGTGCCAGCAGCGTAGACTCTGGAGACTACAATGAGCAGTTCTTC	CASSVDSGDYNEQFF
TRBV5-1	.	15	.	TRBJ1-1	TGCGCCAGCAGCTTGGATCCAGGGTTAGTCACTGAAGCTTTCTTT	CASSLDPGLVTEAFF
TRBV29-1	.	13	.	TRBJ1-5	TGCAGCGTTGCACAGTATAGCAATCAGCCCCAGCATTTT	CSVAQYSNQPQHF
TRBV7-2	.	15	.	TRBJ2-3	TGTGCCAGCAGCTTAGGTCCGGGCCGGGCAGATACGCAGTATTTT	CASSLGPGRADTQYF
TRBV18	TRBD2	15	once	TRBJ2-5	TGTGCCAGCTCCCAACCCGGGGGGTTGCAAGAGACCCAGTACTTC	CASSQPGGLQETQYF
TRBV29-1	.	12	.	TRBJ2-7	TGCAGCGTTGGATCTGCGACCTACGAGCAGTACTTC	CSVGSATYEQYF
TRBV27	.	16	.	TRBJ1-2	TGTGCCAGCAGTTTATCTTTCCCCGGGACCCAATATGGCTACACCTTC	CASSLSFPGTQYGYTF
TRBV21-1	.	15	few	TRBJ2-1	TGTGCCAGCAGCAAAGAAGGGACAGGAATCGGTGAGCAGTTCTTC	CASSKEGTGIGEQFF
TRBV10-2	.	14	few	TRBJ2-5	TGCGCCAGCAGCCTCCTTAGCATTCGCGAGACCCAGTACTTC	CASSLLSIRETQYF
TRBV7-8	.	13	once	TRBJ2-7	TGTGCCAGCAGCCGTACTAGCTCCTACGAGCAGTACTTC	CASSRTSSYEQYF
TRBV28	TRBD1	13	.	TRBJ2-1	TGTGCCAGCAGTTCCCCCGGGACAGGGGGGCAGTTCTTC	CASSSPGTGGQFF
TRBV6-6	.	12	few	TRBJ1-3	TGTGCCAGCATCCACTCTGGAAACACCATATATTTT	CASIHSGNTIYF
TRBV5-4	TRBD1	15	once	TRBJ2-5	TGTGCCAGCAGCTCCACAGGGGGCGGAGGGAAGACCCAGTACTTC	CASSSTGGGGKTQYF
TRBV5-1	.	14	.	TRBJ2-5	TGCGCCAGCAGACCCGGTGGAGGAGGCGAGACCCAGTACTTC	CASRPGGGGETQYF
TRBV6-1	TRBD2	15	.	TRBJ2-7	TGTGCCAGCAGTGTTTATTTTAGCGGGAGTTACGAGCAGTACTTC	CASSVYFSGSYEQYF
TRBV6-1	TRBD1	13	.	TRBJ1-2	TGTGCCAGCAGGGCCGGGACAGGGTACGGCTACACCTTC	CASRAGTGYGYTF
TRBV30	.	11	few	TRBJ1-4	TGTGCCGGGAGGATGAATGAAAAACTGTTTTTT	CAGRMNEKLFF
TRBV9	TRBD2	15	.	TRBJ2-1	TGTGCCAGCAGCGGCGGGAGGGCCTCCTACAATGAGCAGTTCTTC	CASSGGRASYNEQFF
TRBV18	TRBD1	15	once	TRBJ1-2	TGTGCCAGCTCACCAAGGACAGGAGAAAACTATGGCTACACCTTC	CASSPRTGENYGYTF
TRBV29-1	.	8	few	TRBJ1-2	TGCAGCACTTCGGGCTACACCTTC	CSTSGYTF
TRBV11-3	TRBD2	15	.	TRBJ2-7	TGTGCCAGCAGCTTAGGGGGCGGGAGAGGCTACGAGCAGTACTTC	CASSLGGGRGYEQYF
TRBV19	.	15	few	TRBJ1-4	TGTGCCAGTAGGGCAGCTGAGGGGATACTCGAAAAACTGTTTTTT	CASRAAEGILEKLFF
TRBV5-6	TRBD2	14	once	TRBJ2-3	TGTGCCAGCAGCGCAGCGGGAGGCACAGATACGCAGTATTTT	CASSAAGGTDTQYF
TRBV28	.	12	.	TRBJ2-3	TGTGCCAGCAGTTTCGGCCTCGATACGCAGTATTTT	CASSFGLDTQYF
TRBV28	.	13	.	TRBJ1-1	TGTGCCAGCAGTTTAGACCGGAACACTGAAGCTTTCTTT	CASSLDRNTEAFF
TRBV11-1	.	14	.	TRBJ2-5	TGTGCCAGCAGCTTAGAGCACGGGGGAGAGACCCAGTACTTC	CASSLEHGGETQYF
TRBV29-1	.	11	once	TRBJ2-1	TGCAGCGTCTGGATGAGCTGGGAGCAGTTCTTC	CSVWMSWEQFF
TRBV21-1	.	14	few	TRBJ1-2	TGTGCCAGCAGCCCCCGACAGATACTATTAGGCTACACCTTC	CASSPRQILLGYTF
TRBV7-8	.	13	.	TRBJ1-5	TGTGCCAGCAGCTTAGGATCCGCACAGACCCAGCATTTT	CASSLGSAQTQHF
TRBV5-1	.	14	.	TRBJ2-7	TGCGCCAGCAGCTTGGTCACCGGTCCCTACGAGCAGTACTTC	CASSLVTGPYEQYF
TRBV2	TRBD1	14	.	TRBJ1-5	TGTGCCAGCAGTGAAGCGGCAGGGGGTATGCCCCAGCATTTT	CASSEAAGGMPQHF
TRBV5-1	TRBD2	17	.	TRBJ2-1	TGCGCCAGCAGCTTGTCACCCTCTAGCGGGCACTACAATGAGCAGTTCTTC	CASSLSPSSGHYNEQFF
TRBV30	.	12	.	TRBJ1-3	TGTGCCTGGAGATCCTCTGGAAACACCATATATTTT	CAWRSSGNTIYF
TRBV19	.	14	.	TRBJ1-5	TGTGCCAGTAGTACACAGGGTAGCAATCAGCCCCAGCATTTT	CASSTQGSNQPQHF
TRBV9	.	14	.	TRBJ2-1	TGTGCCAGCAGCGTAGCGGGGAAGACCAATGAGCAGTTCTTC	CASSVAGKTNEQFF
TRBV6-1	.	15	.	TRBJ2-5	TGTGCCAGCAGGAAATTGGGATTCACTCAAGAGACCCAGTACTTC	CASRKLGFTQETQYF
TRBV7-3	.	13	few	TRBJ2-2	TGTGCCAGCAGCCCCGACCCAGGCGGGGAGCTGTTTTTT	CASSPDPGGELFF
TRBV5-1	.	14	once	TRBJ2-3	TGCGCCAGCAGCTTAGGAACCCGCACAGATACGCAGTATTTT	CASSLGTRTDTQYF
TRBV19	TRBD1	15	.	TRBJ2-1	TGTGCCAGCTCTCTTGGGACAGGGATCTACAATGAGCAGTTCTTC	CASSLGTGIYNEQFF
TRBV5-1	.	13	.	TRBJ2-7	TGCGCCAGCAGCTCTGGGGGAGGATATAAGCAGTACTTC	CASSSGGGYKQYF
TRBV6-6	.	13	.	TRBJ2-5	TGTGCCAGCAGCCCCTCGGCCCAAGAGACCCAGTACTTC	CASSPSAQETQYF
TRBV29-1	.	15	.	TRBJ2-1	TGCAGCGTTGGGAGGGGGAGGGGCCCTTACAATGAGCAGTTCTTC	CSVGRGRGPYNEQFF
TRBV2	.	14	.	TRBJ1-5	TGTGCCAGCAGTGACCTGACGGGGGGTCAGCCCCAGCATTTT	CASSDLTGGQPQHF
TRBV12-5	.	12	.	TRBJ2-7	TGTGCTAGTGGTGGGGAACCTTGCGAGCAGTACTTC	CASGGEPCEQYF